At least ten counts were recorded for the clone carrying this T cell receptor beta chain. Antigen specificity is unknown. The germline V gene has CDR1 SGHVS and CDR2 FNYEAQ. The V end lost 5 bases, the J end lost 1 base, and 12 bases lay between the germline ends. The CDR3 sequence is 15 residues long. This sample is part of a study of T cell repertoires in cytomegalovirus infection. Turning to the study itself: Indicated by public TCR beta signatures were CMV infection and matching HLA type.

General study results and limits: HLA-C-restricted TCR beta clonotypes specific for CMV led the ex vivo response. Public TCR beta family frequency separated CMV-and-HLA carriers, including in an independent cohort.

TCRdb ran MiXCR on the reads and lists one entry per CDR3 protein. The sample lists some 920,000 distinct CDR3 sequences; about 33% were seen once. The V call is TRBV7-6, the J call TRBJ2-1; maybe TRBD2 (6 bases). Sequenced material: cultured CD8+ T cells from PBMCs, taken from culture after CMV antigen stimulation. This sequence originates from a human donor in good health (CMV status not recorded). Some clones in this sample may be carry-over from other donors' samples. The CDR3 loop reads CASSPPGGSYNEQFF. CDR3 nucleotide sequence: TGTGCCAGCAGCCCTCCCGGGGGATCCTACAATGAGCAGTTCTTC. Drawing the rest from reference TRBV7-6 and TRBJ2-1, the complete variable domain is GAGVSQSPRYKVTKRGQDVALRCDPISGHVSLYWYRQALGQGPEFLTYFNYEAQQDKSGLPNDRFSAERPEGSISTLTIQRTEQRDSAMYRCASSPPGGSYNEQFFGPGTRLTVL.